The clone carrying this T cell receptor (beta chain) was counted many times. Its antigen is unidentified. Unique molecular identifiers tagged every individual TCR cDNA molecule. A single record per CDR3 protein comes from TCRdb applying MiXCR to the 5' RACE reads. The sample has tens of thousands of distinct CDR3 sequences, less than 9.5% seen once. This entry comes from a study of spatial heterogeneity in lung cancer. The study's findings and limits: Tumor TCRs that were ubiquitous and expanded showed up in blood more at resection than follow-up.

CDR1 MNHNY and CDR2 SVGAGI come from the germline V gene (reference sequence). V shed 0 bases and J shed 7 bases, with 16 bases lying between them. This CDR3 is 16 amino acids long. Specified time point: sample taken at primary tumor resection. The donor group consisted of 72 patients who had untreated, early-stage non-small cell lung cancer. Researchers sequenced whole RNA taken from tumor, nontumor lung or frozen PBMC without sorting. This receptor was identified in a female donor with early-stage non-small cell lung cancer. The chain couples TRBV6-6 to TRBJ2-1; TRBD2 is a possible D gene (6 bases). The source was PBMCs, collected at surgery. CDR3 bases: TGTGCCAGCAGTTACTCCGACCGGGACTTCAGGAATGAGCAGTTCTTC. Protein: CASSYSDRDFRNEQFF.